Presented here are 13 T cell receptor beta chains from one specimen sequenced in a study of neurological immune-mediated disorders. MiXCR was run by TCRdb on the 5' RACE reads, yielding one entry per CDR3 protein. The table lists about 60,000 distinct CDR3 sequences, roughly 10% of them singletons. As to time point: longitudinal time-point 2. Material: PBMCs. The receptors come from a man younger than 40 in good health.

In its sample, this clonotype was seen many times. V usage is TRBV20-1 and J usage is TRBJ2-2; D possibly corresponds to TRBD1 (6 bases). Per germline, CDR1 DFQATT and CDR2 SNEGSKA (reference sequence). V was cut by 3 bases and J by 8 bases, with 19 bases left in between. CDR3 length: 15 amino acids. CDR3 region: CSAREIRTVTGELFF. The CDR3 DNA reads as TGCAGTGCTAGGGAAATTCGGACAGTGACAGGGGAGCTGTTTTTT.

This clonotype showed up many times. The V and J genes are TRBV7-9 and TRBJ2-4; TRBD1 matches at 9 bases. The CDR3 covers 19 residues. Germline V gene data show CDR1 as SEHNR and CDR2 as FQNEAQ (reference sequence). The trim removed 2 bases at V and 0 bases at J, leaving 11 bases unmatched. Here the CDR3 reads CASSLLGQGSPVAKNIQYF. The CDR3 DNA reads as TGTGCCAGCAGCTTACTTGGACAGGGGAGCCCCGTAGCCAAAAACATTCAGTACTTC.

This clonotype was recorded many times. Here the CDR3 DNA reads TGTGCCAGCAGCAACGCAGGGACAGGGAAAGCTTTCTTT. It codes for CASSNAGTGKAFF. V usage is TRBV12-3 or TRBV12-4 and J usage is TRBJ1-1, with TRBD1 matching 9 bases. V was pared by 6 bases and J by 9 bases, with 8 bases of the junction left unmatched. This CDR3 spans 13 amino acids.

The sample holds many counts of this clonotype. The junction does not match germline at one end; this may be a read error. This chain connects TRBV5-5 to TRBJ2-7, with D possibly being TRBD2 (5 bases). Germline-derived CDR1 and CDR2 are SGHKS and YYEKEE (reference sequence). The CDR3 extends over 16 amino acids. This chain's CDR3 is CANSIGMVGSSYEQYF. The DNA of the CDR3 is TGTGCCAACAGCATCGGGATGGTGGGGAGCTCCTACGAGCAGTACTTC. Using reference TRBV5-5 and TRBJ2-7 for the parts outside the CDR3, the full variable domain is DAGVTQSPTHLIKTRGQQVTLRCSPISGHKSVSWYQQVLGQGPQFIFQYYEKEERGRGNFPDRFSARQFPNYSSELNVNALLLGDSALYLCANSIGMVGSSYEQYFGPGTRLTVT.

This clonotype was seen many times. V and J are TRBV29-1 and TRBJ1-3, with a possible D match to TRBD1 (5 bases). The germline gives CDR1 SQVTM, CDR2 ANQGSEA. The V and J ends lost 6 bases and 3 bases respectively, with 18 bases between them. The CDR3 length is 15 residues. The CDR3 DNA sequence: TGCAGCGTCCAGCTAGTGGGGACCCATGGAAACACCATATATTTT. The encoded protein is CSVQLVGTHGNTIYF.

Ten or more counts support this clonotype. The chain employs TRBV5-1 and TRBJ2-7; TRBD1 matches at 8 bases. Losses at the gene ends were 0 bases for V and 0 bases for J; bases not matched to a gene: 5. The germline gives CDR1 SGHRS, CDR2 YFSETQ. This CDR3 has 16 residues. The CDR3 coding sequence is TGCGCCAGCAGCTTGGACCCAGGGGGCAGCTCCTACGAGCAGTACTTC. Its protein product is CASSLDPGGSSYEQYF. Combining the CDR3 with reference TRBV5-1 and TRBJ2-7 gives the whole variable domain KAGVTQTPRYLIKTRGQQVTLSCSPISGHRSVSWYQQTPGQGLQFLFEYFSETQRNKGNFPGRFSGRQFSNSRSEMNVSTLELGDSALYLCASSLDPGGSSYEQYFGPGTRLTVT.

The chain uses TRBV10-1 and TRBJ2-7; tentatively, D is TRBD2 (7 bases). The CDR3 is 17 amino acids. The V gene's germline CDR1 is WNHNN and CDR2 SYGVQD (reference sequence). V was pared by 4 bases and J by 3 bases, with 22 bases between. CDR3 DNA: TGCGCCAGCAGTGGGGAAAGCGGGACAATCTCCTTCTACGAGCAGTACTTC. Translated: CASSGESGTISFYEQYF.

This clonotype came up many times. The chain has TRBV5-1 and TRBJ2-1; 9 bases are a match to TRBD2. This CDR3 spans 17 amino acids. After removal of 4 bases from V and 1 base from J, the junction contained 9 bases not matched to a gene. Looked up from germline, CDR1 is SGHRS and CDR2 is YFSETQ. The CDR3 protein is CASSRRATSGSYNEQFF. DNA for the CDR3: TGCGCCAGCAGCCGGCGCGCCACTAGCGGGTCCTACAATGAGCAGTTCTTC.

This clonotype has ten or more counts. The chain joins TRBV2 to TRBJ1-5, with D possibly TRBD1 on 5 matching bases. With 6 bases removed from V and 5 bases from J, the gap between germline ends came to 14 bases. The CDR3 is 14 amino acids. Germline V gene data show CDR1 as SNHLY and CDR2 as FYNNEI. The CDR3 region is CASRNDSPYQPQHF. The CDR3 nucleotides are TGTGCCAGCAGGAACGACAGCCCTTATCAGCCCCAGCATTTT.

The J gene is TRBJ2-1, the V gene TRBV9; D is unresolved. This CDR3 has 14 amino acids. V lost 0 bases to trimming and J lost 15 bases, with 19 bases between them. CDR1 and CDR2 (germline): SGDLS, YYNGEE. CDR3 loop: CASSVALKARYLFF. In DNA, the CDR3 is TGTGCCAGCAGCGTAGCTCTAAAGGCCAGATATTTGTTCTTC.

The table lists this clonotype with many counts. This rearrangement joins TRBV4-1 to TRBJ2-1, with D perhaps assigned TRBD1 or TRBD2 (5 bases each). CDR3 length: 12 amino acids. V dropped 1 base and J dropped 7 bases, with 5 bases sitting between them. In germline, CDR1 is MGHRA, CDR2 YSYEKL. Written as DNA, the CDR3 is TGCGCCAGCAGCCAAGGGGGGAATGAGCAGTTCTTC. This gives the protein CASSQGGNEQFF.

To note about this clonotype: A much larger clonotype is one base distant, so this may be a read error. Without the conserved terminal phenylalanine or tryptophan, this CDR3 likely stems from a read error. The chain joins TRBV20-1 to TRBJ2-7; TRBD2 aligns across 9 bases. V gave up 0 bases and J gave up 9 bases; unmatched junction bases: 12. Germline CDR1 and CDR2: DFQATT and SNEGSKA (reference sequence). The CDR3 has 15 amino acids. The CDR3, as DNA: TGCAGTGCTAGAGATCGGGGGGGACTAGCTGCTGTGCAGTACCTC. It is translated as CSARDRGGLAAVQYL.

This clonotype has ten or more counts. The chain has TRBV7-9 and TRBJ2-1; TRBD2 matches at 9 bases. With V trimmed by 5 bases and J by 4 bases, 3 bases remained unmatched. Germline V gene sequence: CDR1 SEHNR, CDR2 FQNEAQ (reference sequence). CDR3 length: 14 residues. CDR3 region: CASSVTSGYNEQFF. CDR3 DNA: TGTGCCAGCAGCGTGACTAGCGGATACAATGAGCAGTTCTTC.